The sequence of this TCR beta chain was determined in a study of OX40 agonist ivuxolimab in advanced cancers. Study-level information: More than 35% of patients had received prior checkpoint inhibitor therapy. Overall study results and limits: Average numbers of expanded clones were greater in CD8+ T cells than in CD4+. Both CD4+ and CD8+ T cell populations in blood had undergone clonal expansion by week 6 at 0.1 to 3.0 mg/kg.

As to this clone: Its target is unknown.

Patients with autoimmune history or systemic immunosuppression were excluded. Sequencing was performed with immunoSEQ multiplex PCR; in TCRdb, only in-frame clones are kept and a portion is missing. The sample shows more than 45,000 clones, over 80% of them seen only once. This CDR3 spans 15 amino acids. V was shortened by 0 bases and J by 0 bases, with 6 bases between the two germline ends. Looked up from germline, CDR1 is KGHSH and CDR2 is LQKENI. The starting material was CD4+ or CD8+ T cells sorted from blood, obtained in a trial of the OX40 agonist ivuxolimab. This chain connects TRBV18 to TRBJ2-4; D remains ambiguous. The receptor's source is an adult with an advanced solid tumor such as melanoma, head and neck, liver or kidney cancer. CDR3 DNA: TGTGCCAGCTCACCACCGACCCTAGCCAAAAACATTCAGTACTTC. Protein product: CASSPPTLAKNIQYF.